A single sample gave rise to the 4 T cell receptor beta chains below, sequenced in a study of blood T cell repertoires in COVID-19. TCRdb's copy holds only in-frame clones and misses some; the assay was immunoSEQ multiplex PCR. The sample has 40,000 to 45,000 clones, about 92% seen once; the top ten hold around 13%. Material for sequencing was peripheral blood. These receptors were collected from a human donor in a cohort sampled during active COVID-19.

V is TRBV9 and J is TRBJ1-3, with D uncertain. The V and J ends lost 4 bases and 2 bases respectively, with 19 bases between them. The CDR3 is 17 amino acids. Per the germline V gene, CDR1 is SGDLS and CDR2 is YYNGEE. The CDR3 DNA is TGTGCCAGCAGCCCCTCAGCTCTAGCGAACCCTGGAAACACCATATATTTT. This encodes CASSPSALANPGNTIYF.

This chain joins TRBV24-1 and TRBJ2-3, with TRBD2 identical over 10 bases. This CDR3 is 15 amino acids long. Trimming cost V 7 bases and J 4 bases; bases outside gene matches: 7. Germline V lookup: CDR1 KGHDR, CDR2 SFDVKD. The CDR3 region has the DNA TGTGCCACCAGCGATAGCGGGAGGAGCGCAGATACGCAGTATTTT. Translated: CATSDSGRSADTQYF.

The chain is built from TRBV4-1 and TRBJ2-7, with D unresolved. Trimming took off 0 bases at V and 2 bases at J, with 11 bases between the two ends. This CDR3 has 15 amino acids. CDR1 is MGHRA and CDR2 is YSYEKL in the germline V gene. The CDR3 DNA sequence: TGCGCCAGCAGCCAAGATCTCTGGCAGACCTACGAGCAGTACTTC. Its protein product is CASSQDLWQTYEQYF.

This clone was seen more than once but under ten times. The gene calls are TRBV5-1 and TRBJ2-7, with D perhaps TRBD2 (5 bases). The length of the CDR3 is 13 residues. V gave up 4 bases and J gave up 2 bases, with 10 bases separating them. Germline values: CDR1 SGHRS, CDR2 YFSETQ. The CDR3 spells CASSQQTTYEQYF. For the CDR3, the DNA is TGCGCCAGCAGCCAACAGACTACCTACGAGCAGTACTTC.